The rows below give T cell receptor beta chains drawn from one sample of a study of CD8+ T cells in alopecia areata. This table comes from immunoSEQ multiplex PCR, and its TCRdb copy is limited to in-frame clones, with some not included. The sample carries about 150,000 clones, approximately 87% recorded once. The input for sequencing was CD8+ T cells sorted from blood, taken at week 0. These receptors came from a human donor with alopecia areata. CDR3s include the opening cysteine and the closing phenylalanine or tryptophan. Fields, in order: CDR3 DNA, CDR3 protein, clone size, D gene, J gene, V gene. A D gene is named only where the DNA matches it firmly. Some rows mark clone size as missing; the rest say once, few, many or name a class of expanded clone.

CDR3nt: TGTGCTAGCAGCTCCGGGACGTCGGTAGCCACCGGGGAGCTGTTTTTT
CDR3aa: CASSSGTSVATGELFF
abundance: -
d_gene: -
j_gene: TRBJ2-2
v_gene: TRBV7-7

CDR3nt: TGTGCCAGCAGCCCAGCAGGGACAGGCCACTATGGCTACACCTTC
CDR3aa: CASSPAGTGHYGYTF
abundance: once
d_gene: TRBD1
j_gene: TRBJ1-2
v_gene: TRBV11-2

CDR3nt: TGTGCCAGCAGTTTAGGCAACTTGAACACTGAAGCTTTCTTT
CDR3aa: CASSLGNLNTEAFF
abundance: -
d_gene: -
j_gene: TRBJ1-1
v_gene: TRBV27

CDR3nt: TGTGCCAGTAGTAGTCCCGGGGCGAACACTGAAGCTTTCTTT
CDR3aa: CASSSPGANTEAFF
abundance: -
d_gene: -
j_gene: TRBJ1-1
v_gene: TRBV19

CDR3nt: TGCGCCAGCAGCCAAGATCAGGGGGGCAATGAGCAGTTCTTC
CDR3aa: CASSQDQGGNEQFF
abundance: -
d_gene: -
j_gene: TRBJ2-1
v_gene: TRBV4-1

CDR3nt: TGTGCCAGCAGTTGGACAGGGCCGAACACTGAAGCTTTCTTT
CDR3aa: CASSWTGPNTEAFF
abundance: -
d_gene: TRBD1
j_gene: TRBJ1-1
v_gene: TRBV27

CDR3nt: TGTGCCACCAGCCCTAGCGGGTCCCCTTCCATCGATGAGCAGTTCTTC
CDR3aa: CATSPSGSPSIDEQFF
abundance: -
d_gene: TRBD2
j_gene: TRBJ2-1
v_gene: TRBV9

CDR3nt: TGCAGCGTTGCAATCGGTGGCGGTGTAGATACGCAGTATTTT
CDR3aa: CSVAIGGGVDTQYF
abundance: -
d_gene: -
j_gene: TRBJ2-3
v_gene: TRBV29-1

CDR3nt: TGCAGCGTTGAGTGGGTCAAGGGAGCTTTCTTT
CDR3aa: CSVEWVKGAFF
abundance: -
d_gene: -
j_gene: TRBJ1-1
v_gene: TRBV29-1

CDR3nt: TGCAGCGTTGCGTCTAGCGGGTACAATGAGCAGTTCTTC
CDR3aa: CSVASSGYNEQFF
abundance: -
d_gene: TRBD2
j_gene: TRBJ2-1
v_gene: TRBV29-1

CDR3nt: TGTGCCAGCAGCGTAGGAGACAGGGGAAACTTGAACACTGAAGCTTTCTTT
CDR3aa: CASSVGDRGNLNTEAFF
abundance: -
d_gene: TRBD1
j_gene: TRBJ1-1
v_gene: TRBV9

CDR3nt: TGTGCCAGCAGCTTGGCTGCAGGGGCCTTGTACCAAGAGACCCAGTACTTC
CDR3aa: CASSLAAGALYQETQYF
abundance: -
d_gene: -
j_gene: TRBJ2-5
v_gene: TRBV5-6

CDR3nt: TGCAGCGTTTCGGGAGACACCGGGGAGCTGTTTTTT
CDR3aa: CSVSGDTGELFF
abundance: -
d_gene: -
j_gene: TRBJ2-2
v_gene: TRBV29-1

CDR3nt: TGTGCCAGCTCAGGGGTACCGGGGGAGCAGTACTTC
CDR3aa: CASSGVPGEQYF
abundance: -
d_gene: -
j_gene: TRBJ2-7
v_gene: TRBV18

CDR3nt: TGTGCCAGCAGCCCTGGGACTAGCGGGGACAATGAGCAGTTCTTC
CDR3aa: CASSPGTSGDNEQFF
abundance: once
d_gene: TRBD2
j_gene: TRBJ2-1
v_gene: TRBV5-6

CDR3nt: TGTGCCAGCAGTTTTGGACAGGGCGCCAATAATGGCTACACCTTC
CDR3aa: CASSFGQGANNGYTF
abundance: -
d_gene: TRBD1
j_gene: TRBJ1-2
v_gene: TRBV27

CDR3nt: TGTGCCAGCACCCGGCAAGGGTTATGGGATACGCAGTATTTT
CDR3aa: CASTRQGLWDTQYF
abundance: -
d_gene: -
j_gene: TRBJ2-3
v_gene: TRBV27

CDR3nt: TGCGCCAGCAGCTTGGCCTTGTCCCGGGACAGTACCTACGAGCAGTACTTC
CDR3aa: CASSLALSRDSTYEQYF
abundance: -
d_gene: TRBD1
j_gene: TRBJ2-7
v_gene: TRBV5-1

CDR3nt: TGCGCCAGCTGGGCCCTTGGTAGCAATCAGCCCCAGCATTTT
CDR3aa: CASWALGSNQPQHF
abundance: -
d_gene: -
j_gene: TRBJ1-5
v_gene: TRBV10-1

CDR3nt: TGCAGCGGAGCCTCTATCCTCGGGCAGTTCTTC
CDR3aa: CSGASILGQFF
abundance: few
d_gene: -
j_gene: TRBJ2-1
v_gene: TRBV29-1

CDR3nt: TGTGCCAGCAGTTACGGTTTAGAGACCCAGTACTTC
CDR3aa: CASSYGLETQYF
abundance: -
d_gene: -
j_gene: TRBJ2-5
v_gene: TRBV6-5

CDR3nt: TGTGCCGCAAAACCTGAGGTCGCGAACACCGGGGAGCTGTTTTTT
CDR3aa: CAAKPEVANTGELFF
abundance: -
d_gene: -
j_gene: TRBJ2-2
v_gene: TRBV6-5

CDR3nt: TGTGCCAGTAGCTCCGGCGGTTCGAATCAGCCCCAGCATTTT
CDR3aa: CASSSGGSNQPQHF
abundance: -
d_gene: -
j_gene: TRBJ1-5
v_gene: TRBV19

CDR3nt: TGTGCCAGCAGTGAGGGACAGGGGGAAGATACGCAGTATTTT
CDR3aa: CASSEGQGEDTQYF
abundance: -
d_gene: TRBD1
j_gene: TRBJ2-3
v_gene: TRBV2

CDR3nt: TGTGCCAGCAGTCTCGGGACCCAGGGCTACGAGCAGTACTTC
CDR3aa: CASSLGTQGYEQYF
abundance: -
d_gene: -
j_gene: TRBJ2-7
v_gene: TRBV27

CDR3nt: TGTGCCAGCAGCCACAGGGTTCTAGCGGGAGAGGAACAGTTCTTC
CDR3aa: CASSHRVLAGEEQFF
abundance: -
d_gene: TRBD2
j_gene: TRBJ2-1
v_gene: TRBV7-9

CDR3nt: TGTGCCAGCAGTTTCGGAAGGGAGTTAGACGAGCAGTACTTC
CDR3aa: CASSFGRELDEQYF
abundance: -
d_gene: -
j_gene: TRBJ2-7
v_gene: TRBV27

CDR3nt: TGTGCCAGCAGCTTACATGGTAGCGTCTCCTACGAGCAGTACTTC
CDR3aa: CASSLHGSVSYEQYF
abundance: -
d_gene: -
j_gene: TRBJ2-7
v_gene: TRBV7-2

CDR3nt: TGTGCCAGCAGTCCGCCTCCGGGACAGGGGGCCGATACGCAGTATTTT
CDR3aa: CASSPPPGQGADTQYF
abundance: -
d_gene: TRBD1
j_gene: TRBJ2-3
v_gene: TRBV7-9

CDR3nt: TGCGCCAGCAGCTTGCAGGGGGCTAACTATGGCTACACCTTC
CDR3aa: CASSLQGANYGYTF
abundance: -
d_gene: TRBD1
j_gene: TRBJ1-2
v_gene: TRBV5-1

CDR3nt: TGCGCCAGCAGCCAAGATCACGCAGGCAACAATGAGCAGTTCTTC
CDR3aa: CASSQDHAGNNEQFF
abundance: -
d_gene: -
j_gene: TRBJ2-1
v_gene: TRBV4-1

CDR3nt: TGTGCCAGCAGCTCCCCACTAGCGGGGGCCCAAAACAATGAGCAGTTCTTC
CDR3aa: CASSSPLAGAQNNEQFF
abundance: -
d_gene: TRBD2
j_gene: TRBJ2-1
v_gene: TRBV7-3

CDR3nt: TGTGCCAGCAGGGGGCATAGCAATCAGCCCCAGCATTTT
CDR3aa: CASRGHSNQPQHF
abundance: -
d_gene: -
j_gene: TRBJ1-5
v_gene: TRBV27

CDR3nt: TGTGCCAGCAGCGAGGGACAGGGGTCCTACGAGCAGTACTTC
CDR3aa: CASSEGQGSYEQYF
abundance: -
d_gene: TRBD1
j_gene: TRBJ2-7
v_gene: TRBV6-1

CDR3nt: TGTGCCAGCAGCTTGGACGAGACCCAGTACTTC
CDR3aa: CASSLDETQYF
abundance: -
d_gene: -
j_gene: TRBJ2-5
v_gene: TRBV5-6

CDR3nt: TGTGCCACCAGCAGAGATAGGGCTAGCAAAGAGACCCAGTACTTC
CDR3aa: CATSRDRASKETQYF
abundance: -
d_gene: -
j_gene: TRBJ2-5
v_gene: TRBV15

CDR3nt: TGTGCCAGCAGCTTAGGAACGGGACTAGCGGGAAACGAGCAGTACTTC
CDR3aa: CASSLGTGLAGNEQYF
abundance: -
d_gene: TRBD2
j_gene: TRBJ2-7
v_gene: TRBV7-9

CDR3nt: TGTGCTAGTGCTCTGGGGGGGCGGGCTGCCTACGAGCAGTACTTC
CDR3aa: CASALGGRAAYEQYF
abundance: few
d_gene: -
j_gene: TRBJ2-7
v_gene: TRBV12-5

CDR3nt: TGCGCCAGCCGCATTGGAGACGGTACCTACGAGCAGTACTTC
CDR3aa: CASRIGDGTYEQYF
abundance: few
d_gene: -
j_gene: TRBJ2-7
v_gene: TRBV5-1

CDR3nt: TGTGCCAGCAGCTGTTTCGGGACAGGGAACTACGAGCAGTACTTC
CDR3aa: CASSCFGTGNYEQYF
abundance: -
d_gene: TRBD1
j_gene: TRBJ2-7
v_gene: TRBV7-9

CDR3nt: TGTGCCAGCAGCCCCGATAAAAACATTCAGTACTTC
CDR3aa: CASSPDKNIQYF
abundance: -
d_gene: -
j_gene: TRBJ2-4
v_gene: TRBV5-4

CDR3nt: TGTGCCTGGAGTCAGACCGGGACAGGGGGCGACGAGCAGTACTTC
CDR3aa: CAWSQTGTGGDEQYF
abundance: -
d_gene: TRBD1
j_gene: TRBJ2-7
v_gene: TRBV30

CDR3nt: TGTGCCAGCAGCGAGCGACAGGGTGGGAATGAGCAGTTCTTC
CDR3aa: CASSERQGGNEQFF
abundance: -
d_gene: TRBD1
j_gene: TRBJ2-1
v_gene: TRBV9

CDR3nt: TGTGCCAGCAGCGTAGTTGGCGAGGACTACGAGCAGTACTTC
CDR3aa: CASSVVGEDYEQYF
abundance: -
d_gene: -
j_gene: TRBJ2-7
v_gene: TRBV9

CDR3nt: TGCAGCGTTCGGGGGGGCGGATCCTACGAGCAGTACTTC
CDR3aa: CSVRGGGSYEQYF
abundance: -
d_gene: TRBD2
j_gene: TRBJ2-7
v_gene: TRBV29-1

CDR3nt: TGTGCCAGCAGCTCTGGGAGACTCAATGAGCAGTTCTTC
CDR3aa: CASSSGRLNEQFF
abundance: -
d_gene: -
j_gene: TRBJ2-1
v_gene: TRBV27

CDR3nt: TGTGCCATCAGTGAGTCTCTAGAAACTTGGGAGCAGTTCTTC
CDR3aa: CAISESLETWEQFF
abundance: -
d_gene: -
j_gene: TRBJ2-1
v_gene: TRBV10-3

CDR3nt: TGTGCCAGCAGCGTAGTGGGGGCCGGGGATACGCAGTATTTT
CDR3aa: CASSVVGAGDTQYF
abundance: -
d_gene: -
j_gene: TRBJ2-3
v_gene: TRBV9

CDR3nt: TGTGCCAGCAGCTCCAGTGGGGGGGCGAACACTGAAGCTTTCTTT
CDR3aa: CASSSSGGANTEAFF
abundance: -
d_gene: -
j_gene: TRBJ1-1
v_gene: TRBV7-9

CDR3nt: TGTGCCAGCAGCTCGGAGACATCGGCGGGTCGGGAGCAGTACTTC
CDR3aa: CASSSETSAGREQYF
abundance: -
d_gene: -
j_gene: TRBJ2-7
v_gene: TRBV7-9

CDR3nt: TGCAGCGTTGAACTCCGGGAGGGTGCGTTCTTC
CDR3aa: CSVELREGAFF
abundance: -
d_gene: TRBD2
j_gene: TRBJ2-1
v_gene: TRBV29-1

CDR3nt: TGCGCCAGCAGCTTTAGGACAGAAGACTACGAGCAGTACTTC
CDR3aa: CASSFRTEDYEQYF
abundance: -
d_gene: -
j_gene: TRBJ2-7
v_gene: TRBV5-1

CDR3nt: TGCAGCGTTGAAAGGGTCAACACAGATACGCAGTATTTT
CDR3aa: CSVERVNTDTQYF
abundance: -
d_gene: -
j_gene: TRBJ2-3
v_gene: TRBV29-1

CDR3nt: TGTGCCAGCGGAACCCGGGAGCTGTTTTTT
CDR3aa: CASGTRELFF
abundance: -
d_gene: -
j_gene: TRBJ2-2
v_gene: TRBV7-6

CDR3nt: TGCAGCGTTGAGGCTCCCGACAGGGGGTATGAGCAGTTCTTC
CDR3aa: CSVEAPDRGYEQFF
abundance: -
d_gene: TRBD1
j_gene: TRBJ2-1
v_gene: TRBV29-1